This TCR beta chain was identified during a study of T cells after yellow fever vaccination. Study information: SMART-Seq v4 Ultra Low Input prepared the low-cell-number fractions. The study's findings and limits: Clones that expanded after primary vaccination mostly reappeared after the booster (just under 98% CD4, roughly 90% CD8).

The CDR3 length is 12 residues. V shed 4 bases and J shed 4 bases, with 6 bases lying between them. Germline lookup yields CDR1 SEHNR and CDR2 FQNEAQ (reference sequence). Production of TCR cDNA was by 5'RACE template switching, which also added a universal primer site and UMIs. TCRdb re-called the 5' RACE reads with MiXCR, one entry per CDR3 protein. Among around 70,000 distinct CDR3 sequences, more than 5.5% were seen once, and the ten largest hold roughly a third. This clonotype has at least ten counts. Its antigen remains unidentified. This chain links TRBV7-9 with TRBJ2-3, with D maybe TRBD1 (5 bases). The sample was CD8+ T cells sorted from PBMCs, taken less than 6 days after the first yellow fever vaccination. This receptor was taken from a man aged 18-30 years who received the YFV17D yellow fever vaccine. This CDR3 is CASSWGADTQYF. The DNA for the CDR3 is TGTGCCAGCAGCTGGGGCGCAGATACGCAGTATTTT.